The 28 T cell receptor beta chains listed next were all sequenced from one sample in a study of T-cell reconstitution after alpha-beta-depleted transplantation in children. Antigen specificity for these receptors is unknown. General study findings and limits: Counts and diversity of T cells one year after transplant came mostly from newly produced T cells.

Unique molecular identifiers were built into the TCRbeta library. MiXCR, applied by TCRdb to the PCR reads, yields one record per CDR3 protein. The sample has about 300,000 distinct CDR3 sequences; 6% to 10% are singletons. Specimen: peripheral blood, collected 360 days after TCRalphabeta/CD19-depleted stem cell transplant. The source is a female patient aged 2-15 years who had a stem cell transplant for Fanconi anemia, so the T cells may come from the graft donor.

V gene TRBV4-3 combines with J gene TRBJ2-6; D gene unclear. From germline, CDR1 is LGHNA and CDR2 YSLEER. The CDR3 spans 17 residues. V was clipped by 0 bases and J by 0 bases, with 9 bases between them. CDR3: CASSQDKRVSGANVLTF. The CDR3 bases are TGCGCCAGCAGCCAAGATAAACGTGTCTCTGGGGCCAACGTCCTGACTTTC.

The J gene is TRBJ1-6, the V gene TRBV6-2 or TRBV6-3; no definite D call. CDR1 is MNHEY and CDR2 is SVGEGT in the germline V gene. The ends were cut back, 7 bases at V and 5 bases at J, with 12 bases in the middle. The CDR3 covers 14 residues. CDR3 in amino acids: CASNRGRHNSPLHF. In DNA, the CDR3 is TGTGCCAGCAACCGCGGCCGGCATAATTCACCCCTCCACTTT.

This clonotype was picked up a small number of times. The CDR3 spells CASSPPTSGQPQYF. CDR3 nucleotides: TGCGCCAGCAGCCCGCCGACTAGCGGGCAACCCCAGTACTTC. The chain carries TRBV5-1 and TRBJ2-5, with 10 bases that match TRBD2. V gave up 4 bases and J gave up 9 bases; unmatched junction bases: 9. The CDR3 contains 14 residues. CDR1 and CDR2 from the germline V gene are SGHRS and YFSETQ.

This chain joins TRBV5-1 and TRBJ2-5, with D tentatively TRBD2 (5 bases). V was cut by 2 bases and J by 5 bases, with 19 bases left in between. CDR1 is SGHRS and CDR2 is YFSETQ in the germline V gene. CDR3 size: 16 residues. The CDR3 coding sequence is TGCGCCAGCAGCTTAGTGGGAGTTGAGGGTTCGGAGACCCAGTACTTC. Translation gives CASSLVGVEGSETQYF.

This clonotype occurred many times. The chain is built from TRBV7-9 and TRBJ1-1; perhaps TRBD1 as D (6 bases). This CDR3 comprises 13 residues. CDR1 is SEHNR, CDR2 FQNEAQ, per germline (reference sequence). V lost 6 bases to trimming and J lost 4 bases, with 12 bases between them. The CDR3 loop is CASSETGITEAFF. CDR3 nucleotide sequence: TGTGCCAGCAGTGAAACAGGGATCACTGAAGCTTTCTTT.

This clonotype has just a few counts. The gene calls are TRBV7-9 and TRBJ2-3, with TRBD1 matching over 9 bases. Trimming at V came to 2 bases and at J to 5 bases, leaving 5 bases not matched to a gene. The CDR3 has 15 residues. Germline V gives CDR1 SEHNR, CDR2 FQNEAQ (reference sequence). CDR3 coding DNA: TGTGCCAGCAGCTTACCGGGACAGGGCATAGATACGCAGTATTTT. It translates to CASSLPGQGIDTQYF.

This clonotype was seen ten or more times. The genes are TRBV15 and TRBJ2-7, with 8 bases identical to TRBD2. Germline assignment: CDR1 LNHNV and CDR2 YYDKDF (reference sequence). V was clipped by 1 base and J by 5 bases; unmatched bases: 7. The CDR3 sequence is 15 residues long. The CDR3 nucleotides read TGTGCCACCAGCAGAGCGGGAGGGCCGTCTAACGAGCAGTACTTC. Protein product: CATSRAGGPSNEQYF.

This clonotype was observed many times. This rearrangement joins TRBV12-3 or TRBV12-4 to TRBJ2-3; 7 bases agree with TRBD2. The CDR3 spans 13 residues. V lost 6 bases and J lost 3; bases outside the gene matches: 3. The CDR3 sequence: CASRISGTDTQYF. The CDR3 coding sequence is TGTGCCAGCAGGATTAGCGGGACAGATACGCAGTATTTT.

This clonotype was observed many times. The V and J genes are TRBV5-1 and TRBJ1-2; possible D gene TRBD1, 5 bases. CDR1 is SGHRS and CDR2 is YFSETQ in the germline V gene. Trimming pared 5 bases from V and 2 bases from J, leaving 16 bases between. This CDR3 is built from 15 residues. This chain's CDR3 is CASSVGIGANYGYTF. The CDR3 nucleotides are TGCGCCAGCAGTGTGGGGATCGGGGCCAACTATGGCTACACCTTC.

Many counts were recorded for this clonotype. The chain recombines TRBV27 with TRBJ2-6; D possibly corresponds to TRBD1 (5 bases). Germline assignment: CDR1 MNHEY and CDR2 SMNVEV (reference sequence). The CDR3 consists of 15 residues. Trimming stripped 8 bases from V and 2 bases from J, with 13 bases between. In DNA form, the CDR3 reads TGTGCCAGCCGGCAGGGTTGGGCTGGGGCCAACGTCCTGACTTTC. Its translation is CASRQGWAGANVLTF.

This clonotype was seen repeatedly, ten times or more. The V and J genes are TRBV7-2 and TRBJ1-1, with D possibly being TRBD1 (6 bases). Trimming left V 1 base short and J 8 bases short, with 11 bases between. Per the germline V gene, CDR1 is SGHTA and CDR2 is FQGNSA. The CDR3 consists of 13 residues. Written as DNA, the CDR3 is TGTGCCAGCAGCTTAGGCCGAACAGGGGAAGCTTTCTTT. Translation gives CASSLGRTGEAFF.

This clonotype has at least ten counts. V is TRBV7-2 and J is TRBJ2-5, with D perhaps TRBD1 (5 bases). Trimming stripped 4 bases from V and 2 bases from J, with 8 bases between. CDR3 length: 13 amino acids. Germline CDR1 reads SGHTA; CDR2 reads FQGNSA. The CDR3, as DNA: TGTGCCAGCAGCTCAAGGGGTCAAGAGACCCAGTACTTC. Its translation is CASSSRGQETQYF.

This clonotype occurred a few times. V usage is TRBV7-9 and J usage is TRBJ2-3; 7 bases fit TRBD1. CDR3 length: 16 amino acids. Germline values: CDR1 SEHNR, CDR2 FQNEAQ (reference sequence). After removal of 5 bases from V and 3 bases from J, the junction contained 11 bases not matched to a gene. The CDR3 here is CASSLGPDRVTDTQYF. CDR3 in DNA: TGTGCCAGCAGCCTGGGCCCTGACAGGGTAACAGATACGCAGTATTTT. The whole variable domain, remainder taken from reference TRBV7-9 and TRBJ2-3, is DTGVSQNPRHKITKRGQNVTFRCDPISEHNRLYWYRQTLGQGPEFLTYFQNEAQLEKSRLLSDRFSAERPKGSFSTLEIQRTEQGDSAMYLCASSLGPDRVTDTQYFGPGTRLTVL.

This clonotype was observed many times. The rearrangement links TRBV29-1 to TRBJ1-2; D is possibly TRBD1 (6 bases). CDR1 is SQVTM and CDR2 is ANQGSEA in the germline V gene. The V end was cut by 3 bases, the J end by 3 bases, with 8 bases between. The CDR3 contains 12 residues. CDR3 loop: CSVDRGDYGYTF. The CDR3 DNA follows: TGCAGCGTTGACAGGGGAGACTATGGCTACACCTTC.

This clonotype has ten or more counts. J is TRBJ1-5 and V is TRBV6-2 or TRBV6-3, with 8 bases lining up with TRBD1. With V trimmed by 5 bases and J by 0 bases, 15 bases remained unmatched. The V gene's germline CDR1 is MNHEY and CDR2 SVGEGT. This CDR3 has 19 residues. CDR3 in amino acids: CASSLLGQGLWDSNQPQHF. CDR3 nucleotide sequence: TGTGCCAGCAGTCTTCTCGGACAGGGACTATGGGATAGCAATCAGCCCCAGCATTTT.

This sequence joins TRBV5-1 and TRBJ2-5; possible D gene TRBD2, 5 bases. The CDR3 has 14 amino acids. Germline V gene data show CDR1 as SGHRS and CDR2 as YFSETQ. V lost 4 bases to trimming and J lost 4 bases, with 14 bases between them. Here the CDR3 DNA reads TGCGCCAGCAGCGGTAGCTGGGCGGGAGAGACCCAGTACTTC. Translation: CASSGSWAGETQYF.

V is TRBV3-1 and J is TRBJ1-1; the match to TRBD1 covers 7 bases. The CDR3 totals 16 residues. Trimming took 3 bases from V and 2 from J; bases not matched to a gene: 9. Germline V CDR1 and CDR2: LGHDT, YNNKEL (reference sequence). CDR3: CASSHRGQTFNTEAFF. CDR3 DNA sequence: TGTGCCAGCAGCCACCGGGGACAGACTTTTAACACTGAAGCTTTCTTT. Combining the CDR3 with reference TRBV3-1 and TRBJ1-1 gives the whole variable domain DTAVSQTPKYLVTQMGNDKSIKCEQNLGHDTMYWYKQDSKKFLKIMFSYNNKELIINETVPNRFSPKSPDKAHLNLHINSLELGDSAVYFCASSHRGQTFNTEAFFGQGTRLTVV.

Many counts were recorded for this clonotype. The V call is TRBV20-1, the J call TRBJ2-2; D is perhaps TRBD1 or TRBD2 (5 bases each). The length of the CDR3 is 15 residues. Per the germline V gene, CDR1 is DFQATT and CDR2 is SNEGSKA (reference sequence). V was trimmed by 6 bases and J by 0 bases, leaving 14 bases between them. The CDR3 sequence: CSAQGTGANTGELFF. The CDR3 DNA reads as TGCAGTGCCCAAGGGACGGGCGCGAACACCGGGGAGCTGTTTTTT.

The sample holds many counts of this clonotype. The DNA of the CDR3 is TGCGCCAGCAGCCCCACGGCAGTTGGGGGCGCGGGGAAGGGGGAGCTGTTTTTT. This codes for CASSPTAVGGAGKGELFF. The rearrangement uses TRBV5-1 and TRBJ2-2; D tentatively fits TRBD1 or TRBD2 (6 bases each). V was clipped by 4 bases and J by 8 bases, with 27 bases between them. Germline V gene data show CDR1 as SGHRS and CDR2 as YFSETQ. The length of the CDR3 is 18 residues.

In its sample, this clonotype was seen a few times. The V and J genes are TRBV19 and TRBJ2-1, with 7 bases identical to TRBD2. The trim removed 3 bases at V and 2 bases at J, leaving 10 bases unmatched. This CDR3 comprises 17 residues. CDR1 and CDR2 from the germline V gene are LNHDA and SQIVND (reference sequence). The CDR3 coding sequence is TGTGCCAGTAGTATCGGGAGGACTAGGATCCCCTACAATGAGCAGTTCTTC. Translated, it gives CASSIGRTRIPYNEQFF.

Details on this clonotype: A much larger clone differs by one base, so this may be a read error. The CDR3 spells CAIYLQSSEQYF. For the CDR3, the DNA is TGTGCCATCTATTTACAGAGCTCCGAGCAGTACTTC. This chain joins TRBV21-1 and TRBJ2-7. TRBV21-1 counts as a pseudogene. The CDR3 is 12 amino acids.

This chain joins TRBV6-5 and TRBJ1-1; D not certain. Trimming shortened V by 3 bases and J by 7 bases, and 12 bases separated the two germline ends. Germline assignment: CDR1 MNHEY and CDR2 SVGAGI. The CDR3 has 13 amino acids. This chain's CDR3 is CASSYSTDIEAFF. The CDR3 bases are TGTGCCAGCAGTTATTCAACAGACATTGAAGCTTTCTTT.

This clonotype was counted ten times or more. The CDR3 here is CASSLFPGQLNEQFF. The CDR3 DNA reads TGTGCCAGCAGCTTATTTCCGGGACAGCTCAATGAGCAGTTCTTC. The gene calls are TRBV7-8 and TRBJ2-1; the match to TRBD1 covers 7 bases. Looked up from germline, CDR1 is SGHVS and CDR2 is FQNEAQ. Trimming took 2 bases from V and 6 from J; bases not matched to a gene: 7. The CDR3 runs 15 residues.

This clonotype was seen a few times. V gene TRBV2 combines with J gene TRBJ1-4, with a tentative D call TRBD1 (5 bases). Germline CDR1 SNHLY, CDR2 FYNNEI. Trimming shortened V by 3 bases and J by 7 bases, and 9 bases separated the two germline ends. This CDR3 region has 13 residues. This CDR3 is CASSEARAEKLFF. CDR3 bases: TGTGCCAGCAGTGAGGCCAGGGCTGAAAAACTGTTTTTT.

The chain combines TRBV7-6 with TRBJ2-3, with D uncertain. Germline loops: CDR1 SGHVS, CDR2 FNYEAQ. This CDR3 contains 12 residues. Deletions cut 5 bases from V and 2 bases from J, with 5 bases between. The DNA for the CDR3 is TGTGCCAGCAGCCGATTCACAGATACGCAGTATTTT. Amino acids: CASSRFTDTQYF.

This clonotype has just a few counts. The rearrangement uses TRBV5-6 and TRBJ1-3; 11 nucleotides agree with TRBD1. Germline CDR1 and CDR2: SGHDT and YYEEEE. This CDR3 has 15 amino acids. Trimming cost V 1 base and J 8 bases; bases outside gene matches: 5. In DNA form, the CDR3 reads TGTGCCAGCAGCTTGAATCCGGGACAGGGGGACACCATATATTTT. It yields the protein CASSLNPGQGDTIYF.

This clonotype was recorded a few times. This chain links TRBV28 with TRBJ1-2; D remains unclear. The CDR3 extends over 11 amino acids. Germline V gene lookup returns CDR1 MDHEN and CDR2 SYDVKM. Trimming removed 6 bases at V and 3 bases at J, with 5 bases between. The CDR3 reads CASRVDYGYTF. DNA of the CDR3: TGTGCCAGCAGAGTGGACTATGGCTACACCTTC.

The CDR3 DNA sequence: TGTGCCAGCAGCTCAGGGCGCGGCTATGGCTACACCTTC. This sequence encodes CASSSGRGYGYTF. The gene calls are TRBV14 and TRBJ1-2; possible D gene TRBD1, 5 bases. CDR1 is SGHDN, CDR2 FVKESK, per germline. The CDR3 runs 13 residues. The germline V and J ends were trimmed by 5 bases and 4 bases, with 11 bases remaining between them.